The rows below give T cell receptor beta chains drawn from one sample of a study of blood T cells in healthy people across ages. TCRdb used MiXCR to reprocess the 5' RACE reads, holding one entry per CDR3 protein. The data contain 450,000 to 700,000 distinct CDR3 sequences, roughly 29% of them seen just once; the ten biggest clones take up about a fifth. Material for sequencing was blood. These receptors were collected from a woman between 65 and 79 years old in good health. Each CDR3 is given with its conserved first and last residue. Each record gives: V gene, clone size, D gene, J gene, CDR3 protein, CDR3 DNA. The D gene is left open where the match is weak. Clone size is stated in some rows and not others, as once, few, many or a class when expanded.

>TRBV20-1|.|TRBD2|TRBJ2-1
CSAGGGTSGGRSSHNEQFF
TGCAGTGCTGGGGGAGGGACTAGCGGGGGTCGCAGCTCCCACAATGAGCAGTTCTTC
>TRBV6-5|.|.|TRBJ2-1
CASSGVDNEQFF
TGTGCCAGCTCCGGGGTCGACAATGAGCAGTTCTTC
>TRBV11-2|.|.|TRBJ1-3
CASSEGQEIARNTIYF
TGTGCCAGCAGCGAGGGACAAGAAATAGCTAGAAACACCATATATTTT
>TRBV7-2|few|.|TRBJ1-2
CASSLSGGVGIGYTF
TGTGCCAGCAGCTTGAGCGGAGGTGTGGGGATTGGCTACACCTTC
>TRBV24-1|.|.|TRBJ2-5
CATSELPSGEQYF
TGTGCCACCAGTGAGCTGCCATCGGGGGAGCAGTACTTC
>TRBV20-1|few|.|TRBJ2-3
CSARDPGGITDTQYF
TGCAGTGCTAGAGATCCTGGAGGGATCACAGATACGCAGTATTTT
>TRBV7-9|few|TRBD2|TRBJ2-5
CASRAGGPETQYF
TGTGCCAGCAGAGCGGGGGGGCCAGAGACCCAGTACTTC
>TRBV7-2|.|TRBD2|TRBJ2-5
CASSLYGGAQETQYF
TGTGCCAGCAGCTTATACGGGGGGGCTCAAGAGACCCAGTACTTC
>TRBV6-6|few|TRBD1|TRBJ2-7
CASSYGTVNYEQYF
TGTGCCAGCAGTTATGGGACAGTAAACTACGAGCAGTACTTC
>TRBV5-1|.|.|TRBJ2-7
CASSLGDNTEQYF
TGCGCCAGCAGCTTGGGGGACAACACCGAGCAGTACTTC
>TRBV5-1|few|TRBD2|TRBJ2-4
CASSSGPSGGGSAKNIQYF
TGCGCCAGCAGCTCGGGGCCTAGCGGGGGCGGTTCGGCCAAAAACATTCAGTACTTC
>TRBV3-1|.|TRBD2|TRBJ2-5
CASSQVGLDQETQYF
TGTGCCAGCAGCCAAGTGGGACTAGACCAAGAGACCCAGTACTTC
>TRBV7-2|.|TRBD1|TRBJ2-1
CASSTGPGTGDEQFF
TGTGCCAGCAGCACTGGCCCCGGGACAGGGGATGAGCAGTTCTTC
>TRBV9|few|.|TRBJ2-5
CASSVDPRSQETQYF
TGTGCCAGCAGCGTAGACCCCAGATCCCAAGAGACCCAGTACTTC
>TRBV6-2/TRBV6-3|.|.|TRBJ2-5
CASRLPGGGETQYF
TGTGCCAGCAGACTACCCGGCGGAGGAGAGACCCAGTACTTC
>TRBV7-2|.|TRBD1|TRBJ2-1
CASSLEGAVNEQFF
TGTGCCAGCAGCTTAGAGGGGGCAGTTAATGAGCAGTTCTTC
>TRBV10-3|.|TRBD2|TRBJ2-1
CAISELAGGRGTNEQFF
TGTGCCATCAGTGAACTAGCGGGGGGGCGTGGGACCAATGAGCAGTTCTTC
>TRBV29-1|few|.|TRBJ2-3
CSVRRQRTDTRYF
TGCAGCGTTAGACGACAGCGCACAGATACGCGGTATTTT
>TRBV14|.|.|TRBJ2-1
CASSSPPRSTEYERYF
TGTGCCAGCAGCTCGCCGCCCCGCTCCACCGAATACGAGCGGTACTTC
>TRBV11-2|.|.|TRBJ2-1
CASSSPVGGPQQFF
TGTGCCAGCAGCTCGCCGGTGGGGGGCCCCCAGCAGTTCTTC
>TRBV7-3|.|TRBD1|TRBJ2-3
CASSKGQAIWNTQYF
TGTGCCAGCAGCAAGGGACAGGCAATATGGAATACGCAGTATTTT
>TRBV4-3|.|TRBD2|TRBJ2-1
CASSQDLAGGLSEQFF
TGCGCCAGCAGCCAAGATCTAGCGGGGGGGCTCAGTGAGCAGTTCTTC
>TRBV6-5|.|.|TRBJ2-5
CASSYSGGSQETQYF
TGTGCCAGCAGTTACTCGGGGGGTTCCCAAGAGACCCAGTACTTC
>TRBV7-3|.|TRBD2|TRBJ2-3
CASSSYPSGDTDTQYF
TGTGCCAGCAGCTCCTACCCTAGCGGGGACACAGATACGCAGTATTTT
>TRBV6-2/TRBV6-3|.|.|TRBJ1-5
CASSPGVGNQPQHF
TGTGCCAGCAGTCCCGGGGTGGGGAATCAGCCCCAGCATTTT
>TRBV5-1|few|TRBD1|TRBJ2-4
CASSWTTGQNIQYF
TGCGCCAGCAGCTGGACGACAGGGCAAAACATTCAGTACTTC
>TRBV3-1|few|.|TRBJ2-5
CASSPGSLQETQYF
TGTGCCAGCAGTCCCGGGTCACTCCAAGAGACCCAGTACTTC
>TRBV3-1|.|.|TRBJ2-7
CASSPHPAYEQYF
TGTGCCAGCAGCCCCCACCCGGCCTACGAGCAGTACTTC
>TRBV7-6|few|.|TRBJ2-5
CASSRGPRKETQYF
TGTGCCAGCAGCAGGGGACCGAGGAAAGAGACCCAGTACTTC
>TRBV20-1|few|TRBD2|TRBJ2-3
CSARDGTRRDTQYF
TGCAGTGCTAGAGATGGGACTAGGAGAGATACGCAGTATTTT
>TRBV4-1|many|.|TRBJ1-4
CASSDYRKLFF
TGCGCCAGCAGCGATTACAGAAAACTGTTTTTT
>TRBV3-1|many|.|TRBJ2-3
CASSQDGGHPLADTQYF
TGTGCCAGCAGCCAAGACGGCGGCCACCCGTTGGCAGATACGCAGTATTTT
>TRBV14|.|TRBD2|TRBJ2-5
CASSQEERGKQETQYF
TGTGCCAGCAGCCAAGAAGAGCGGGGGAAACAAGAGACCCAGTACTTC
>TRBV5-1|.|TRBD2|TRBJ2-3
CASSSGGGENTQYF
TGCGCCAGCAGCTCCGGGGGGGGTGAAAATACGCAGTATTTT
>TRBV7-9|few|.|TRBJ2-5
CASRALLGRETQYF
TGTGCCAGCAGGGCCCTTCTGGGAAGGGAGACCCAGTACTTC
>TRBV12-3/TRBV12-4|.|.|TRBJ1-1
CASGSQTEAFF
TGTGCCAGCGGATCCCAGACAGAAGCTTTCTTT
>TRBV11-3|.|.|TRBJ1-1
CASSFQMNTEAFF
TGTGCCAGCAGCTTCCAGATGAACACTGAAGCTTTCTTT
>TRBV3-1|.|.|TRBJ1-1
CASAPSNTEAFF
TGTGCCAGCGCCCCTTCGAACACTGAAGCTTTCTTT
>TRBV4-3|.|.|TRBJ1-2
CASSQDLLASPRF
TGCGCCAGCAGCCAAGATCTATTGGCCTCGCCGCGATTC
>TRBV5-1|.|.|TRBJ2-7
CASSLQGSEGEQYF
TGCGCCAGCAGCTTACAGGGATCAGAGGGCGAGCAGTACTTC
>TRBV7-2|many|.|TRBJ2-3
CASSLEADTQYF
TGTGCCAGCAGCTTAGAGGCAGATACGCAGTATTTT
>TRBV21-1|.|.|TRBJ2-7
CASTSGEQYF
TGTGCCAGCACCTCGGGCGAGCAGTACTTC
>TRBV6-5|.|TRBD2|TRBJ2-5
CASSYSPSGPQFQQYF
TGTGCCAGCAGTTACTCCCCTAGCGGGCCCCAGTTTCAGCAGTACTTC
>TRBV7-2|many|.|TRBJ2-3
CASSPYTDTQYF
TGTGCCAGCAGCCCCTATACAGATACGCAGTATTTT
>TRBV5-5|.|.|TRBJ2-2
CASSLGQGNDGELFF
TGTGCCAGCAGCTTGGGGCAAGGGAACGACGGGGAGCTGTTTTTT
>TRBV6-2/TRBV6-3|.|TRBD2|TRBJ2-5
CASRSTVGGAEETQYF
TGTGCCAGCAGATCCACCGTCGGGGGGGCTGAAGAGACCCAGTACTTC
>TRBV12-3/TRBV12-4|few|.|TRBJ1-1
CASRLGANAFF
TGTGCCAGCAGACTAGGGGCAAACGCTTTCTTT
>TRBV4-3|.|.|TRBJ2-5
CASSQDWGHGETQYF
TGCGCCAGCAGCCAAGACTGGGGGCACGGGGAGACCCAGTACTTC
>TRBV3-1|.|TRBD1|TRBJ2-1
CASSPSTGGAYNEQFF
TGTGCCAGCAGCCCTTCCACAGGGGGTGCCTACAATGAGCAGTTCTTC
>TRBV20-1|.|TRBD1|TRBJ2-1
CSAGPDRDNEQFF
TGCAGTGCCGGCCCGGACAGGGACAATGAGCAGTTCTTC
>TRBV10-2|once|.|TRBJ2-1
CATKDYHPEQFF
TGCGCCACCAAGGACTATCACCCTGAGCAGTTCTTC